This T cell receptor (beta chain) emerged from a study of identifying expanded T cells in peripheral blood. Regarding the study as a whole: Across healthy donors, higher total template counts meant significantly greater roughly two-week count variance. Differentially abundant clones: 0.95 to 1.5 between replicates, 16.4 at two to three weeks, roughly 18 at four.

Healthy donors had no documented immune events, such as infections, while sampled. V lost 1 base to trimming and J lost 3 bases, with 8 bases between them. This CDR3 region has 14 residues. About this clone itself: Its cognate antigen is unknown.

Assay used: immunoSEQ multiplex PCR; TCRdb lists only in-frame clones, some missing. The sample shows tens of thousands of clones, around 88% of them seen only once. This receptor was obtained from a person aged 18 to 69 in good health. Sample: blood. The chain uses TRBV5-3 and TRBJ1-5; unclear D gene. TRBV5-3 is treated as an ORF (open reading frame) with a function not yet certain. As DNA, the CDR3 is TGTGCCAGAAGCTTGTCAGGCGACAATCAGCCCCAGCATTTT. Translation: CARSLSGDNQPQHF.